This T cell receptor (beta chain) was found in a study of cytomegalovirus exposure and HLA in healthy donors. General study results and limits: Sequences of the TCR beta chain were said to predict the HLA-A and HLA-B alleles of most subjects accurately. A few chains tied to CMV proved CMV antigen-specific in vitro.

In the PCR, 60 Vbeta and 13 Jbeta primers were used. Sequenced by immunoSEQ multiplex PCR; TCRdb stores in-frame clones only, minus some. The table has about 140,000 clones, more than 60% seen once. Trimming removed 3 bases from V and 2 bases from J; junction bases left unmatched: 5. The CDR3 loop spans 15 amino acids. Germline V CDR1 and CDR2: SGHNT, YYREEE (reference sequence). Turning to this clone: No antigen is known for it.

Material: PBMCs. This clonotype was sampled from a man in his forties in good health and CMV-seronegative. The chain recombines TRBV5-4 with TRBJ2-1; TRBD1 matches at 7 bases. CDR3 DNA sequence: TGTGCCAGCAGCTCCACCGGGACAGCCTACAATGAGCAGTTCTTC. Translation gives CASSSTGTAYNEQFF.